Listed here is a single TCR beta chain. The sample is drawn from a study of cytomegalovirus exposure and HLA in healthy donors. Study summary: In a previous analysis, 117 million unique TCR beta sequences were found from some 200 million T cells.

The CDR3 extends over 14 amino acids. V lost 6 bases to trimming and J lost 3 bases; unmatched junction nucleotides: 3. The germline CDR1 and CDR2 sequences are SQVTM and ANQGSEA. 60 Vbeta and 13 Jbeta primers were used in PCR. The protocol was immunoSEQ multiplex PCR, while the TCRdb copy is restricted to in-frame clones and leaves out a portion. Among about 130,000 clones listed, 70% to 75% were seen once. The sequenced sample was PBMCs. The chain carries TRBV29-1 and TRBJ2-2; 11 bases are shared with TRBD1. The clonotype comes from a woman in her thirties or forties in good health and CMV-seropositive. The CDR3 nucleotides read TGCAGCGTGGGACAGGGGGGGGACACCGGGGAGCTGTTTTTT. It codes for CSVGQGGDTGELFF.